The sequence of this TCR beta chain was determined in a study of shared clonotypes between healthy human individuals. V lost 6 bases and J 5 bases, leaving 17 bases between the germline ends. The germline CDR1 and CDR2 sequences are SGHRS and YFSETQ. This CDR3 has 14 amino acids. The assay ran at deep level. Template for every sorted-subset replicate PCR totaled approximately 0.2 ug DNA, roughly 30,000 T cell genomes. Clones were sequenced by immunoSEQ multiplex PCR, and TCRdb holds only the in-frame ones, with some missing. The table has around 2,100,000 clones, about 95% seen once. It was CD45RO-negative cells, positively selected for CCR7, that made up naive CD8 cells, with terminally differentiated effector memory CD45RA+ cells excluded.

This clonotype was sampled from a man younger than 30 in good health. This chain joins TRBV5-1 and TRBJ2-5; no firm D call. Sequencing was performed on naive CD8+ T cells sorted from blood. CDR3 amino acids: CASTALEIWETQYF. The CDR3 DNA reads TGCGCCAGCACGGCTCTTGAAATCTGGGAGACCCAGTACTTC.